This T cell receptor (beta chain) is drawn from a study of breast tumors, draining lymph nodes, adjacent tissues. The lymph nodes were axillary draining lymph nodes from breast cancer patients. The germline V and J ends were trimmed by 3 bases and 0 bases, with 10 bases remaining between them. The CDR3 sequence is 15 residues long. TCRdb re-called the multiplex PCR reads through MiXCR, storing one row per CDR3 protein. The sample has under 110,000 distinct CDR3 sequences, approximately 28% seen once; the top ten hold 5.5% to 7%. About this clonotype itself: Its antigen remains unidentified. This clone may be a read error of a much larger clone one base away.

Overall study results and limits: Tumor TCR diversity was below lymph nodes but above nontumor tissue. Tumor and nontumor repertoires were significantly more similar in luminal-like than in basal-like breast cancer. Findings are consistent with lymph node origin and intratumoral expansion of most tumor T cells. That most tumor T cells come from lymph nodes remained unproven.

The chain links TRBV12-3 or TRBV12-4 to TRBJ2-3; a weak D match, TRBD2 (6 bases). Material: axillary lymph node tissue. This receptor was taken from a female donor with breast cancer. Some clones in this sample may be carry-over from other donors' samples. CDR3 sequence reads: CASSFTGLSTDTQYF. CDR3 nucleotides: TGTGCCAGCAGTTTCACGGGACTTAGCACAGATACGCAGTATTTT.